These 22 T cell receptor beta chains were all obtained from the same sample, sequenced in a study of breast tumors, draining lymph nodes, adjacent tissues. MiXCR was run by TCRdb on the multiplex PCR reads, yielding one entry per CDR3 protein. The table has approximately 150,000 distinct CDR3 sequences, about 30% seen once; the top ten hold 2.3%. Axillary draining lymph nodes of breast cancer patients supplied the node samples. Material: axillary lymph node tissue. Receptors originate from a female donor with breast cancer. Some clones in this sample may be carry-over from other donors' samples.

At least ten counts were recorded for this clonotype. The CDR3 nucleotides are TGTGCCAGCAGCCCTCGGGGACCGCCGGGCACCGGGGAGCTGTTTTTT. It specifies CASSPRGPPGTGELFF. The chain combines TRBV5-8 with TRBJ2-2; either TRBD1 or TRBD2 may supply D (5 bases each). CDR3 length equals 16 residues. The germline V and J ends were trimmed by 4 bases and 4 bases, with 17 bases remaining between them. Germline V gives CDR1 SGHTS, CDR2 YDEGEE.

Of note for this clonotype: Given a much more abundant clone one base away, this may be a read error. The genes are TRBV7-3 and TRBJ2-1, with 10 bases that match TRBD2. Trimming at V came to 0 bases and at J to 12 bases, leaving 11 bases not matched to a gene. The germline V gene has CDR1 SGHTA and CDR2 FQGTGA. CDR3 size: 16 residues. The CDR3 DNA reads as TGTGCCAGCAGCTTAACAGGTCTAGCGGGGGCCCAAGCGCAGTTCTTC. This gives the protein CASSLTGLAGAQAQFF. The entire variable domain, with the rest obtained from reference TRBV7-3 and TRBJ2-1, is as follows: GAGVSQTPSNKVTEKGKYVELRCDPISGHTALYWYRQSLGQGPEFLIYFQGTGAADDSGLPNDRFFAVRPEGSVSTLKIQRTERGDSAVYLCASSLTGLAGAQAQFFGPGTRLTVL.

The chain combines TRBV7-2 with TRBJ2-3; 11 nucleotides line up with TRBD2. This CDR3 is 16 amino acids long. Germline V gene data show CDR1 as SGHTA and CDR2 as FQGNSA. V was pared by 5 bases and J by 4 bases, with 8 bases of the junction left unmatched. Here the CDR3 DNA reads TGTGCCAGCAGCCGCCTAGCGGGGGGTCAGGCAGATACGCAGTATTTT. It codes for CASSRLAGGQADTQYF.

This clonotype was detected ten times or more. An end of the junction differs from the germline gene, which may be a read error. The chain uses TRBV2 and TRBJ1-2; D is unresolved. In germline, CDR1 is SNHLY, CDR2 FYNNEI. The CDR3 is made up of 12 amino acids. The CDR3 DNA is TGTGCCAGCAGCGATAGTGGTTTGAGGCCCCACTTC. Amino acids: CASSDSGLRPHF. Based on the CDR3 plus reference TRBV2 and TRBJ1-2, the full variable domain is EPEVTQTPSHQVTQMGQEVILRCVPISNHLYFYWYRQILGQKVEFLVSFYNNEISEKSEIFDDQFSVERPDGSNFTLKIRSTKLEDSAMYFCASSDSGLRPHFGSGTRLTVV.

This clonotype appeared many times. The rearrangement links TRBV29-1 to TRBJ1-2, with D unclear. CDR3 size: 12 residues. Germline CDR1 reads SQVTM; CDR2 reads ANQGSEA. V gave up 2 bases and J gave up 5 bases, with 9 bases separating them. The CDR3 nucleotides read TGCAGCGTTGAAACCCTCGGGTATGGCTACACCTTC. Translating gives CSVETLGYGYTF.

On this clonotype: This may be a read error, as it is one base from a much larger clone. The gene calls are TRBV11-2 and TRBJ1-2; 7 positions agree with TRBD1. The germline V gene has CDR1 SGHAT and CDR2 FQNNGV. CDR3 length equals 15 residues. In DNA, the CDR3 is TGTGCCAGCAGCTCCCACGACAGGGCTGACTATGGCTACGCCTTC. Protein product: CASSSHDRADYGYAF.

This clonotype was found a few times. This may come from a read error, since a much larger clone is one base off. The rearrangement links TRBV20-1 to TRBJ2-7; tentative D call: TRBD1 (5 bases). CDR3 length: 11 amino acids. Germline CDR1 DFQATT, CDR2 SNEGSKA (reference sequence). Written as DNA, the CDR3 is TGCAGTGCTATTAGGGGTCCCGAGCAGTCCTTC. This encodes CSAIRGPEQSF.

This chain uses TRBV24-1 with TRBJ2-5; tentatively, D is TRBD1 or TRBD2 (5 bases each). This CDR3 region has 10 residues. The germline CDR1 and CDR2 sequences are KGHDR and SFDVKD. V lost 9 bases and J lost 5, with 6 bases in between. The CDR3 sequence is CATEGETQYF. In DNA, the CDR3 is TGTGCCACCGAGGGGGAGACCCAGTACTTC.

The chain carries TRBV20-1 and TRBJ1-4, with unresolved D. The CDR3 covers 15 residues. Germline CDR1 reads DFQATT; CDR2 reads SNEGSKA (reference sequence). V was clipped by 0 bases and J by 0 bases, with 8 bases between them. For the CDR3, the DNA is TGCAGTGCTAGAGATGGAAGGACAACTAATGAAAAACTGTTTTTT. Translation gives CSARDGRTTNEKLFF.

In regard to this clonotype: One base away lies a much larger clone, so this may be a sequencing read error. Here the CDR3 reads CARSLSPGGETQYF. The DNA for the CDR3 is TGCGCCCGCAGCTTGTCCCCGGGGGGAGAGACCCAGTACTTC. This chain joins TRBV5-1 and TRBJ2-5; 7 bases line up with TRBD2. The germline V gene encodes CDR1 SGHRS and CDR2 YFSETQ. This CDR3 contains 14 residues.

Concerning this clonotype itself: It may be a read error: a sequence one base away is much more abundant. The J gene is TRBJ2-1, the V gene TRBV20-1; D not resolved. Per germline, CDR1 DFQATT and CDR2 SNEGSKA (reference sequence). The CDR3 is 15 amino acids. Trimming took off 4 bases at V and 6 bases at J, with 19 bases between the two ends. The CDR3 loop reads CSATSLEGASNEQFF. The DNA of the CDR3 is TGCAGTGCTACCAGTCTAGAAGGAGCCTCCAATGAGCAGTTCTTC.

Many counts were recorded for this clonotype. J is TRBJ2-2 and V is TRBV7-2, with 9 bases matching TRBD1. Germline trimming cut 1 base from V and 4 bases from J; bases unmatched to any gene: 1. Germline V gene lookup returns CDR1 SGHTA and CDR2 FQGNSA. The CDR3 runs to 15 residues. The CDR3 coding sequence is TGTGCCAGCAGCTTAGTGGGACAGGGCACCGGGGAGCTGTTTTTT. This encodes CASSLVGQGTGELFF.

The J gene is TRBJ2-2, the V gene TRBV15, with D maybe TRBD2 (6 bases). Between the trimmed V and J ends, which lost 6 bases and 5 bases, there was a span of 13 bases. CDR3 length: 14 amino acids. CDR1 LNHNV and CDR2 YYDKDF come from the germline V gene (reference sequence). The CDR3 nucleotides are TGTGCCACCAGGCCCCTAGCGAGGACCGGGGAGCTGTTTTTT. Its protein is CATRPLARTGELFF.

This clonotype was counted ten times or more. The chain employs TRBV20-1 and TRBJ2-1; possible D gene TRBD1, 5 bases. The CDR3 has 16 residues. Trimming stripped 1 base from V and 5 bases from J, with 18 bases between. Germline V CDR1 and CDR2: DFQATT, SNEGSKA (reference sequence). The CDR3 here is CSARGGQKDYNNEQFF. In DNA, the CDR3 is TGCAGTGCTAGAGGGGGCCAAAAAGATTACAACAATGAGCAGTTCTTC.

This clonotype has a single count. The chain joins TRBV12-3 or TRBV12-4 to TRBJ2-1; D tentatively reads TRBD1 or TRBD2 (5 bases each). V was pared by 3 bases and J by 0 bases, with 6 bases between. This CDR3 comprises 14 residues. The CDR3 nucleotides are TGTGCCAGCAGTTTTGGGGGCTCCTACAATGAGCAGTTCTTC. Translation: CASSFGGSYNEQFF.

As concerns this clonotype: This could be a read error, since a much larger clone is one nucleotide away. The V gene is TRBV6-2 or TRBV6-3, the J gene TRBJ2-2; TRBD1 aligns across 10 bases. V gave up 7 bases and J gave up 6 bases; unmatched junction bases: 11. CDR1 MNHEY and CDR2 SVGEGT come from the germline V gene. The CDR3 extends over 16 amino acids. The CDR3 region is CASKDRDRGVSGELFF. CDR3 nucleotide sequence: TGTGCCAGCAAGGACCGGGACAGGGGAGTGTCCGGGGAGCTGTTTTTT.

This clonotype has more than one count but fewer than ten. This clone may be a read error of a much larger clone one base away. The genes are TRBV7-6 and TRBJ1-3; 8 bases map to TRBD1. The CDR3 length is 17 residues. Per the germline V gene, CDR1 is SGHVS and CDR2 is FNYEAQ. CDR3: CASGFNLGQGAGNPIYF. CDR3 in DNA: TGTGCCAGCGGCTTTAACCTTGGACAGGGTGCTGGGAACCCCATATATTTT.

This clonotype occurred many times. This chain uses TRBV30 with TRBJ1-2; 7 nucleotides line up with TRBD1. Trimming cost V 8 bases and J 0 bases; bases outside gene matches: 9. The CDR3 spans 14 residues. Germline CDR1 is GTSNPN and CDR2 is SVGIG (reference sequence). The CDR3 reads CARNRQGSNYGYTF. In DNA, the CDR3 is TGTGCCCGTAATAGACAGGGTTCTAACTATGGCTACACCTTC.

A single count supports this clonotype. The V gene is TRBV7-3, the J gene TRBJ1-2; weak D call: TRBD1 (5 bases). V lost 5 bases and J lost 14, with 39 bases in between. This CDR3 contains 19 residues. Germline assignment: CDR1 SGHTA and CDR2 FQGTGA. This CDR3 is CASSAHRTTSGGRTGWGTF. CDR3 nucleotide sequence: TGTGCCAGCAGCGCCCACCGCACGACTAGCGGGGGGAGAACAGGTTGGGGGACCTTC.

This clonotype showed up many times. The chain links TRBV2 to TRBJ1-2, with TRBD1 identical over 8 bases. This CDR3 comprises 14 residues. CDR1 is SNHLY, CDR2 FYNNEI, per germline. V lost 5 bases and J lost 2; bases outside the gene matches: 4. The CDR3 bases are TGTGCCAGCAGTTTGGGACAGGAGAACTATGGCTACACCTTC. Amino acid sequence: CASSLGQENYGYTF.

This clonotype was observed many times. The chain couples TRBV20-1 to TRBJ1-3; TRBD1 is a possible D gene (5 bases). Trimming removed 0 bases at V and 4 bases at J, with 10 bases between. The CDR3 length is 14 residues. The germline CDR1 and CDR2 sequences are DFQATT and SNEGSKA (reference sequence). CDR3 nucleotides: TGCAGTGCTAGAGATCGACAGAGAGGAAACACCATATATTTT. This gives the protein CSARDRQRGNTIYF.

The sample holds one count of this clonotype. Relative to the germline gene, one junction end is altered; a read error may explain this. The chain couples TRBV11-3 to TRBJ2-1, with TRBD1 matching 10 bases. The CDR3 loop spans 16 amino acids. From germline, CDR1 is SGHNT and CDR2 YENEEA. The CDR3 DNA reads as TGTGCCAGCTCCGCGACAGGGGGCGCCTCCTACAATGTGCAGTTCTTC. Translating it yields CASSATGGASYNVQFF.